One and the same sample provided the 32 T cell receptor beta chains below, sequenced in a study of T-cell reconstitution after alpha-beta-depleted transplantation in children (dated by TCRdb to the mid-2010s). The sample's treatment or condition label, decoded: allogeneic hematopoietic cell transplantation with graft depleted of TCRalphabeta T cells and CD19 B cells. The method was PCR. TCRdb shows the sequencer as Illumina HiSeq 2500. To normalize quantification of the TCRbeta repertoire, the TCR libraries were built with molecular barcoding that relied on unique molecular identifiers. The public reads were reanalyzed by TCRdb: fastp trimming at Q25, MiXCR alignment, in-frame beta chains only. Rows are combined by CDR3 protein, so each entry shows the most common genes and DNA. The sample table holds hundreds of thousands of distinct CDR3 sequences, of which approximately 14% were seen once. Of the sample, 0.79% is held by the ten largest clones.

Sequenced material: PBMCs, taken before TCRalphabeta/CD19-depleted stem cell transplant. Source of these receptors: a girl under 10 years old with congenital amegakaryocytic thrombocytopenia, due to receive a stem cell transplant.

The chain combines TRBV6-2 or TRBV6-3 with TRBJ2-4; D uncertain. Germline CDR1 MNHEY, CDR2 SVGEGT. V dropped 4 bases and J dropped 0 bases, with 25 bases sitting between them. CDR3 size: 20 residues. CDR3 nucleotides: TGTGCCAGCAGTTCGTCGCCGGGCAGAGAGAAAGAACTAGCCAAAAACATTCAGTACTTC. Translation gives CASSSSPGREKELAKNIQYF.

Concerning this clonotype: This may arise from a read error, as a much more abundant clone is one base away. This CDR3 reads CAQPGQDGDTF. CDR3 in DNA: TGTGCCCAACCAGGCCAGGATGGCGACACCTTC. V and J are TRBV7-9 and TRBJ1-2; D unresolved. CDR1 is SEHNR, CDR2 FQNEAQ, per germline (reference sequence). There are 11 residues in the CDR3.

The table lists this clonotype with many counts. V gene TRBV6-1 combines with J gene TRBJ2-2; 9 bases align to TRBD2. This CDR3 contains 18 residues. The germline V gene has CDR1 MNHNS and CDR2 SASEGT. V was pared by 6 bases and J by 0 bases, with 11 bases of the junction left unmatched. The CDR3 coding sequence is TGTGCCAGCAGAAACCGAATAGCGGGAGTAACGAACACCGGGGAGCTGTTTTTT. Protein sequence: CASRNRIAGVTNTGELFF.

The chain joins TRBV14 to TRBJ2-3; D gene uncertain. The CDR3 runs 15 residues. The V gene's germline CDR1 is SGHDN and CDR2 FVKESK. Trimming took 0 bases from V and 4 from J, leaving 11 bases between them. The chain's CDR3 is CASSQELGLSDTQYF. Here the CDR3 DNA reads TGTGCCAGCAGCCAAGAATTGGGATTGTCAGATACGCAGTATTTT.

This clonotype has more than one count but fewer than ten. This chain joins TRBV5-1 and TRBJ1-2; 8 nucleotides match TRBD1. CDR3 length equals 15 residues. Per the germline V gene, CDR1 is SGHRS and CDR2 is YFSETQ. The ends lost 4 bases at V and 5 bases at J; junction bases unmatched: 10. The CDR3: CASSLGQGLGYGYTF. Here the CDR3 DNA reads TGCGCCAGCAGCCTCGGACAGGGTTTGGGATATGGCTACACCTTC.

The chain couples TRBV24-1 to TRBJ2-3; 12 nucleotides align to TRBD2. The trim removed 4 bases at V and 2 bases at J, leaving 9 bases unmatched. This CDR3 has 18 residues. The germline V gene has CDR1 KGHDR and CDR2 SFDVKD. The CDR3 here is CATSDSGTSGLYTDTQYF. CDR3 bases: TGTGCCACCAGTGACTCCGGGACTAGCGGGCTATACACAGATACGCAGTATTTT.

J is TRBJ1-1 and V is TRBV3-1; no clear D. Germline V CDR1 and CDR2: LGHDT, YNNKEL (reference sequence). CDR3 length: 15 residues. V lost 3 bases and J lost 0, with 11 bases in between. DNA of the CDR3: TGTGCCAGCAGCCATACAGCGGGGATGAACACTGAAGCTTTCTTT. Amino acid sequence: CASSHTAGMNTEAFF.

The chain carries TRBV12-3 or TRBV12-4 and TRBJ2-7, with 8 positions matching TRBD2. The CDR3 runs 15 residues. V lost 4 bases and J lost 7; bases outside the gene matches: 12. The CDR3 region is CASSSTGGGLGEQYF. As DNA, the CDR3 is TGTGCCAGCAGTTCTACCGGGGGGGGCCTAGGTGAGCAGTACTTC.

This clonotype occurred a few times. The chain links TRBV12-3 or TRBV12-4 to TRBJ2-3; 13 bases agree with TRBD2. V lost 6 bases and J lost 6; bases outside the gene matches: 12. The CDR3 length is 17 residues. The CDR3 here is CASRTGLAGDEGDTQYF. The CDR3 DNA reads as TGTGCCAGCAGAACAGGACTAGCGGGAGACGAGGGGGATACGCAGTATTTT.

This clonotype was recorded at least ten times. CDR3 DNA: TGCGCCAGCTCCAATGTCACCCTCATACGCGGGAGCTTTTACGGTGAGCAGTTCTTC. Encoded protein: CASSNVTLIRGSFYGEQFF. The chain is built from TRBV5-1 and TRBJ2-1; 7 nucleotides match TRBD2. Unmatched junction bases numbered 28, after V lost 7 bases and J lost 9 bases. This CDR3 has 19 amino acids. Germline V CDR1 and CDR2: SGHRS, YFSETQ. Looking up the rest from reference TRBV5-1 and TRBJ2-1 gives the full variable domain: KAGVTQTPRYLIKTRGQQVTLSCSPISGHRSVSWYQQTPGQGLQFLFEYFSETQRNKGNFPGRFSGRQFSNSRSEMNVSTLELGDSALYLCASSNVTLIRGSFYGEQFFGPGTRLTVL.

This clonotype came up a few times. The J gene is TRBJ2-1, the V gene TRBV11-1; D gene ambiguous. From germline, CDR1 is SGHAT and CDR2 FQDESV (reference sequence). Deletions cut 5 bases from V and 4 bases from J, with 33 bases between. This CDR3 comprises 21 residues. CDR3 protein: CASSPPGLGQTPKDLYNEQFF. The CDR3 nucleotides read TGTGCCAGCAGCCCCCCGGGTTTGGGTCAGACCCCCAAAGACCTTTACAATGAGCAGTTCTTC.

Ten or more counts support this clonotype. The chain uses TRBV28 and TRBJ2-7; 11 positions match TRBD1. Germline V lookup: CDR1 MDHEN, CDR2 SYDVKM. V trimming: 2 bases; J trimming: 1 base; junction bases outside the gene matches: 4. The length of the CDR3 is 16 residues. The chain's CDR3 is CASSLMDRGPSYEQYF. In DNA, the CDR3 is TGTGCCAGCAGTTTAATGGACAGGGGGCCTTCCTACGAGCAGTACTTC.

Details on this clonotype: This may come from a read error, since a much larger clone is one base off. This chain connects TRBV7-6 to TRBJ2-1; D gene uncertain. This CDR3 has 12 amino acids. Germline CDR1 is SGHVS and CDR2 is FNYEAQ. The chain's CDR3 is CASSSPTVERFF. The CDR3 DNA reads as TGTGCCAGCAGCTCCCCGACCGTTGAGCGGTTCTTC.

This clonotype was counted at least ten times. The chain carries TRBV12-3 or TRBV12-4 and TRBJ1-3; D remains ambiguous. V gave up 6 bases and J gave up 0 bases, with 12 bases separating them. The CDR3 length is 15 residues. CDR3 DNA sequence: TGTGCCAGCAGAAACTTTGAGAGCTCTGGAAACACCATATATTTT. Translation: CASRNFESSGNTIYF.

This chain joins TRBV29-1 and TRBJ2-1; 10 positions agree with TRBD2. Trimming at V came to 2 bases and at J to 9 bases, leaving 13 bases not matched to a gene. Germline V CDR1 and CDR2: SQVTM, ANQGSEA. The CDR3 has 16 amino acids. The DNA of the CDR3 is TGCAGCGTTGAACCGACAGTCCTCCTAGCGGGAGTTGAGCAGTTCTTC. This gives the protein CSVEPTVLLAGVEQFF.

Ten or more counts support this clonotype. The chain carries TRBV2 and TRBJ1-2; D gene ambiguous. The germline CDR1 and CDR2 sequences are SNHLY and FYNNEI. This CDR3 contains 14 residues. Trimming pared 6 bases from V and 4 bases from J, leaving 15 bases between. CDR3 coding DNA: TGTGCCAGCAGACTCAGCGGGAGTGTCTATGGCTACACCTTC. Residues: CASRLSGSVYGYTF. The variable domain in full, with the rest retrieved from reference TRBV2 and TRBJ1-2, is EPEVTQTPSHQVTQMGQEVILRCVPISNHLYFYWYRQILGQKVEFLVSFYNNEISEKSEIFDDQFSVERPDGSNFTLKIRSTKLEDSAMYFCASRLSGSVYGYTFGSGTRLTVV.

The rearrangement joins TRBV29-1 to TRBJ2-3, with D tentatively TRBD2 (5 bases). CDR1 and CDR2 (germline): SQVTM, ANQGSEA. Trimming cost V 4 bases and J 6 bases, with 8 bases left between them. The CDR3 totals 11 residues. The CDR3 spells CSVVPGDTQYF. CDR3 DNA sequence: TGCAGCGTTGTGCCGGGGGATACGCAGTATTTT.

This chain uses TRBV2 with TRBJ1-4; perhaps TRBD1 as D (6 bases). Germline values: CDR1 SNHLY, CDR2 FYNNEI. The CDR3 loop spans 14 amino acids. V gave up 6 bases and J gave up 8 bases, with 16 bases separating them. The CDR3 nucleotides read TGTGCCAGCAGAGAGCACAGGGATTCGGAAAAACTGTTTTTT. This sequence encodes CASREHRDSEKLFF.

This clonotype appeared a few times. V is TRBV5-1 and J is TRBJ2-1; 10 positions agree with TRBD2. Looked up from germline, CDR1 is SGHRS and CDR2 is YFSETQ. Losses at the gene ends were 2 bases for V and 8 bases for J; bases not matched to a gene: 7. CDR3 length: 15 amino acids. The CDR3 DNA reads as TGCGCCAGCAGCTTTCGGACTAGCGGTGGGGATGAGCAGTTCTTC. Encoded protein: CASSFRTSGGDEQFF.

This clonotype came up many times. V usage is TRBV11-1 and J usage is TRBJ2-7; possible D gene TRBD1, 5 bases. The CDR3 is made up of 13 amino acids. V gave up 7 bases and J gave up 6 bases, with 16 bases separating them. Germline CDR1 and CDR2: SGHAT and FQDESV (reference sequence). The DNA for the CDR3 is TGTGCCAGCACATTGCAGGGTAGGCGCGAGCAGTACTTC. Translation: CASTLQGRREQYF.

The sample holds a few counts of this clonotype. The rearrangement joins TRBV5-1 to TRBJ1-2; 10 nucleotides agree with TRBD1. V gave up 5 bases and J gave up 3 bases; unmatched junction bases: 4. CDR3 length: 14 residues. Germline CDR1 SGHRS, CDR2 YFSETQ. The CDR3 region has the DNA TGCGCCAGCAGTAGTGGACAGGGGGACTATGGCTACACCTTC. Translating gives CASSSGQGDYGYTF. Based on the CDR3 plus reference TRBV5-1 and TRBJ1-2, the full variable domain is KAGVTQTPRYLIKTRGQQVTLSCSPISGHRSVSWYQQTPGQGLQFLFEYFSETQRNKGNFPGRFSGRQFSNSRSEMNVSTLELGDSALYLCASSSGQGDYGYTFGSGTRLTVV.

The rearrangement joins TRBV19 to TRBJ2-1, with 11 bases that match TRBD1. The V segment lost 1 base and the J segment 7 bases; nucleotides outside the gene matches: 15. This CDR3 is built from 19 residues. CDR1 LNHDA and CDR2 SQIVND come from the germline V gene (reference sequence). In DNA form, the CDR3 reads TGTGCCAGTAGTATAGTATTTTTTGCTGGACAGGGGGCTCATAATGAGCAGTTCTTC. Translation gives CASSIVFFAGQGAHNEQFF. Full variable domain (outside the CDR3, taken from reference TRBV19 and TRBJ2-1): DGGITQSPKYLFRKEGQNVTLSCEQNLNHDAMYWYRQDPGQGLRLIYYSQIVNDFQKGDIAEGYSVSREKKESFPLTVTSAQKNPTAFYLCASSIVFFAGQGAHNEQFFGPGTRLTVL.

This clonotype was found many times. This rearrangement joins TRBV3-1 to TRBJ1-2; D is ambiguous. CDR1 is LGHDT, CDR2 YNNKEL, per germline (reference sequence). CDR3 size: 14 residues. Trimming took off 4 bases at V and 8 bases at J, with 17 bases between the two ends. The DNA for the CDR3 is TGTGCCAGCAGCCCGATGACTGGGTCCTTCGGCTACACCTTC. This translates into CASSPMTGSFGYTF.

The genes are TRBV20-1 and TRBJ2-7, with 11 nucleotides matching TRBD2. The CDR3 covers 15 residues. The germline CDR1 and CDR2 sequences are DFQATT and SNEGSKA (reference sequence). With V trimmed by 3 bases and J by 3 bases, 7 bases remained unmatched. The CDR3 coding sequence is TGCAGTGCTAGTCTGTCTAGCGGGAGGAACTACGAGCAGTACTTC. Amino acids: CSASLSSGRNYEQYF.

The CDR3 sequence: CASSLVPGLASTDEQFF. The CDR3 DNA sequence: TGCGCCAGCAGCTTGGTTCCGGGACTAGCCTCCACCGATGAGCAGTTCTTC. The rearrangement uses TRBV5-1 and TRBJ2-1; 9 bases match TRBD2. The CDR3 contains 17 residues. Germline CDR1 SGHRS, CDR2 YFSETQ. V shed 0 bases, J shed 8 bases, and the junction held 12 bases outside the gene matches.

This clonotype was observed many times. The chain carries TRBV6-1 and TRBJ2-7, with TRBD1 as a possible D gene (6 bases). V lost 6 bases and J 2 bases, leaving 14 bases between the germline ends. The CDR3 has 14 amino acids. The germline V gene encodes CDR1 MNHNS and CDR2 SASEGT. The CDR3 here is CASRFLTGPYEQYF. CDR3 coding DNA: TGTGCCAGCAGATTCTTGACAGGACCCTACGAGCAGTACTTC.

This clonotype was seen repeatedly, ten times or more. The chain employs TRBV29-1 and TRBJ2-3, with D unclear. The CDR3 has 13 amino acids. Trimming pared 4 bases from V and 0 bases from J, leaving 8 bases between. CDR1 SQVTM and CDR2 ANQGSEA come from the germline V gene. As DNA, the CDR3 is TGCAGCGTTGCACAGCCTAGCACAGATACGCAGTATTTT. Protein product: CSVAQPSTDTQYF.

This clonotype was picked up a small number of times. The rearrangement links TRBV10-3 to TRBJ2-3, with 13 bases lining up with TRBD2. The CDR3 loop spans 18 amino acids. Per the germline V gene, CDR1 is ENHRY and CDR2 is SYGVKD. V was pared by 10 bases and J by 3 bases, with 16 bases of the junction left unmatched. The CDR3 protein is CATSGTSGMFSFTDTQYF. The CDR3 bases are TGTGCCACCTCCGGGACTAGCGGGATGTTTTCTTTTACAGATACGCAGTATTTT.

Many counts were recorded for this clonotype. The chain recombines TRBV5-1 with TRBJ2-5, with TRBD2 identical over 12 bases. The CDR3 consists of 14 residues. V was pared by 3 bases and J by 3 bases, with 0 bases of the junction left unmatched. The germline CDR1 and CDR2 sequences are SGHRS and YFSETQ. Here the CDR3 DNA reads TGCGCCAGCAGCTGGACTAGCGGGGAAGAGACCCAGTACTTC. It specifies CASSWTSGEETQYF.

The chain uses TRBV7-9 and TRBJ1-2; tentatively, D is TRBD1 (6 bases). V was trimmed by 5 bases and J by 2 bases, leaving 18 bases between them. CDR3 size: 16 residues. Germline assignment: CDR1 SEHNR and CDR2 FQNEAQ (reference sequence). The CDR3 region has the DNA TGTGCCAGCAGCCAACAACCAGGGGCGCCCAACTATGGCTACACCTTC. This sequence encodes CASSQQPGAPNYGYTF.

This clonotype was observed at least ten times. The V gene is TRBV5-1, the J gene TRBJ1-3, with 7 bases identical to TRBD1. Losses at the gene ends were 5 bases for V and 2 bases for J; bases not matched to a gene: 7. This CDR3 is 15 amino acids long. Germline CDR1 and CDR2: SGHRS and YFSETQ. The CDR3 loop is CASRYEGATGNTIYF. DNA for the CDR3: TGCGCCAGCAGATACGAGGGGGCTACTGGAAACACCATATATTTT.

This clonotype was counted only a few times. CDR3 region: CASTQDRVTGELFF. The CDR3 DNA is TGTGCCAGCACCCAGGACAGGGTTACCGGGGAGCTGTTTTTT. The chain couples TRBV7-9 to TRBJ2-2, with 8 bases that match TRBD1. CDR1 is SEHNR, CDR2 FQNEAQ, per germline (reference sequence). This CDR3 region has 14 residues. V shed 7 bases and J 5 bases; nucleotides not matched to a gene: 6.